The clone carrying this T cell receptor beta chain was seen repeatedly, ten times or more. RNA served as the template for amplifying TCR beta CDR3 regions. After a first-round RT-PCR with HTBI primers, a second-round multiplex PCR was run. One entry per CDR3 protein, called by TCRdb with MiXCR from the multiplex PCR reads. The sample has around 470,000 distinct CDR3 sequences, about 15% seen once. This sample is drawn from a study of Graves' ophthalmopathy and Graves' hyperthyroidism. V lost 3 bases to trimming and J lost 4 bases, with 11 bases between them. Germline V lookup: CDR1 SGHRS, CDR2 YFSETQ. This CDR3 comprises 14 residues. The evidence that diagnosis relied on was clinical symptoms, serum thyroxine, TRAb, thyroid ultrasound and orbital computed tomography. The starting material, 10 ml of fresh peripheral blood, provided the PBMCs.

The TCR was taken from a woman between 25 and 40 years old with Graves' ophthalmopathy. Source material: blood. The J gene is TRBJ1-5, the V gene TRBV5-1; D is unresolved. CDR3 bases: TGCGCCAGCAGCTATGCGGGAACTAATCAGCCCCAGCATTTT. Translated: CASSYAGTNQPQHF.